These T cell receptor beta chains were read from a single sample in a study of human T cells and chemical hapten exposure. MiXCR, run by TCRdb on the RACE reads, gives a single entry per CDR3 protein. The sample consists of about 77,000 distinct CDR3 sequences, 7% to 9.5% of them appearing once. The specimen was whole blood. The receptors were sampled from a female donor in good health. Some clones in this sample may be carry-over from other donors' samples. Both conserved end residues are part of each CDR3. A D gene is named only where the DNA matches it firmly. Size values are once, few and many counts, or a class for expanded clones, and some rows have none.

clone size: .; D gene: .; J gene: TRBJ1-1; V gene: TRBV20-1; CDR3 protein: CSAREGLGTEAFF; CDR3 DNA: TGCAGTGCTAGAGAGGGACTGGGCACTGAAGCTTTCTTT
clone size: .; D gene: .; J gene: TRBJ1-3; V gene: TRBV7-9; CDR3 protein: CASSEGGFVGNTIYF; CDR3 DNA: TGTGCCAGCAGCGAGGGGGGGTTTGTTGGAAACACCATATATTTT
clone size: many; D gene: .; J gene: TRBJ1-4; V gene: TRBV23-1; CDR3 protein: CASSHRRSEKLFF; CDR3 DNA: TGCGCCAGTTCACACAGGAGGAGTGAAAAACTGTTTTTT
clone size: few; D gene: TRBD1; J gene: TRBJ2-1; V gene: TRBV18; CDR3 protein: CASSRGGVTYNEQFF; CDR3 DNA: TGTGCCAGCTCGAGAGGGGGCGTCACCTACAATGAGCAGTTCTTC
clone size: .; D gene: .; J gene: TRBJ1-1; V gene: TRBV2; CDR3 protein: CASKGYTNTEAFF; CDR3 DNA: TGTGCCAGCAAAGGGTACACGAACACTGAAGCTTTCTTT
clone size: few; D gene: TRBD1; J gene: TRBJ1-1; V gene: TRBV2; CDR3 protein: CASSGTGGSYSEAFF; CDR3 DNA: TGTGCCAGCAGTGGCACAGGGGGCAGTTACTCTGAAGCTTTCTTT
clone size: .; D gene: .; J gene: TRBJ2-5; V gene: TRBV19; CDR3 protein: CASSIMGEETQYF; CDR3 DNA: TGTGCCAGTAGTATTATGGGGGAAGAGACCCAGTACTTC
clone size: .; D gene: .; J gene: TRBJ1-4; V gene: TRBV21-1; CDR3 protein: CASSKAASCRDRGCRSTNEKLFF; CDR3 DNA: TGTGCCAGCAGCAAAGCTGCCTCCTGCCGGGACAGGGGGTGCCGTTCAACTAATGAAAAACTGTTTTTT
clone size: .; D gene: TRBD1; J gene: TRBJ1-2; V gene: TRBV29-1; CDR3 protein: CSVEGTGGSYGYTF; CDR3 DNA: TGCAGCGTTGAAGGCACAGGGGGAAGCTATGGCTACACCTTC
clone size: few; D gene: .; J gene: TRBJ2-7; V gene: TRBV6-5; CDR3 protein: CASSYPNGVGEQYF; CDR3 DNA: TGTGCCAGCAGTTACCCGAACGGGGTCGGCGAGCAGTACTTC
clone size: few; D gene: TRBD1; J gene: TRBJ1-1; V gene: TRBV9; CDR3 protein: CASTRQGASTEAFF; CDR3 DNA: TGTGCCAGCACCCGACAGGGTGCGAGCACTGAAGCTTTCTTT
clone size: .; D gene: .; J gene: TRBJ1-1; V gene: TRBV12-3/TRBV12-4; CDR3 protein: CASSFQGSPTEAFF; CDR3 DNA: TGTGCCAGCAGTTTTCAGGGAAGTCCCACTGAAGCTTTCTTT
clone size: many; D gene: .; J gene: TRBJ2-4; V gene: TRBV7-8; CDR3 protein: CASSQDRIAKNIQYF; CDR3 DNA: TGTGCCAGCAGCCAGGACAGAATAGCCAAAAACATTCAGTACTTC
clone size: many; D gene: .; J gene: TRBJ1-5; V gene: TRBV4-2; CDR3 protein: CASSQERSEPQHF; CDR3 DNA: TGTGCCAGCAGCCAAGAGAGGTCTGAGCCCCAGCATTTT
clone size: many; D gene: .; J gene: TRBJ2-7; V gene: TRBV9; CDR3 protein: CASSPDYSYEQYF; CDR3 DNA: TGTGCCAGCAGCCCGGACTACTCCTACGAGCAGTACTTC
clone size: .; D gene: .; J gene: TRBJ2-1; V gene: TRBV12-3/TRBV12-4; CDR3 protein: CASGGWEQFF; CDR3 DNA: TGTGCCAGCGGGGGATGGGAGCAGTTCTTC
clone size: many; D gene: .; J gene: TRBJ1-1; V gene: TRBV6-6; CDR3 protein: CASSRLDTEAFF; CDR3 DNA: TGTGCCAGCAGTCGACTAGACACTGAAGCTTTCTTT
clone size: few; D gene: .; J gene: TRBJ1-2; V gene: TRBV21-1; CDR3 protein: CASPDSDRNYGYTF; CDR3 DNA: TGTGCCAGTCCGGACAGCGACCGTAACTATGGCTACACCTTC
clone size: .; D gene: .; J gene: TRBJ1-5; V gene: TRBV7-2; CDR3 protein: CASSLLPNSNQPQHF; CDR3 DNA: TGTGCCAGCAGCTTACTGCCCAATAGCAATCAGCCCCAGCATTTT
clone size: few; D gene: .; J gene: TRBJ2-7; V gene: TRBV28; CDR3 protein: CASSLLSGAAREQYF; CDR3 DNA: TGTGCCAGCAGTTTATTGTCGGGGGCGGCCCGCGAGCAGTACTTC
clone size: .; D gene: .; J gene: TRBJ1-1; V gene: TRBV10-3; CDR3 protein: CAISEGNWNTEAFF; CDR3 DNA: TGTGCCATCAGTGAGGGGAACTGGAACACTGAAGCTTTCTTT
clone size: .; D gene: TRBD2; J gene: TRBJ2-1; V gene: TRBV12-3/TRBV12-4; CDR3 protein: CASSFQGTSYNEQFF; CDR3 DNA: TGTGCCAGCAGTTTTCAGGGGACTAGTTACAATGAGCAGTTCTTC
clone size: .; D gene: .; J gene: TRBJ1-1; V gene: TRBV2; CDR3 protein: CASSEIFIEGGKAFF; CDR3 DNA: TGTGCCAGCAGTGAAATATTTATCGAGGGGGGTAAAGCTTTCTTT
clone size: .; D gene: TRBD1; J gene: TRBJ1-1; V gene: TRBV18; CDR3 protein: CASSPDRDTEAFF; CDR3 DNA: TGTGCCAGCTCCCCGGACAGGGACACTGAAGCTTTCTTT
clone size: many; D gene: TRBD2; J gene: TRBJ2-3; V gene: TRBV7-2; CDR3 protein: CASSSLSAGVRTQYF; CDR3 DNA: TGTGCCAGCAGCTCGCTCTCAGCGGGGGTGCGTACGCAGTATTTT
clone size: .; D gene: TRBD1; J gene: TRBJ2-3; V gene: TRBV4-3; CDR3 protein: CASSQEQGAQYF; CDR3 DNA: TGCGCCAGCAGCCAAGAACAGGGGGCGCAGTATTTT
clone size: many; D gene: .; J gene: TRBJ1-5; V gene: TRBV12-3/TRBV12-4; CDR3 protein: CASSLFDRNQVQHF; CDR3 DNA: TGTGCCAGCAGTTTGTTTGATCGGAACCAGGTCCAGCATTTT
clone size: .; D gene: TRBD2; J gene: TRBJ2-3; V gene: TRBV5-1; CDR3 protein: CASSLAGGTLDTQYF; CDR3 DNA: TGCGCCAGCAGCCTAGCGGGGGGCACCTTGGATACGCAGTATTTT
clone size: .; D gene: TRBD2; J gene: TRBJ2-3; V gene: TRBV6-4; CDR3 protein: CASSDSGGGAPDTQYF; CDR3 DNA: TGTGCCAGCAGTGACTCCGGCGGGGGGGCCCCAGATACGCAGTATTTT
clone size: .; D gene: .; J gene: TRBJ2-6; V gene: TRBV5-6; CDR3 protein: CASSLGGLSLSGANVLTF; CDR3 DNA: TGTGCCAGCAGCTTAGGCGGGTTAAGCCTCTCTGGGGCCAACGTCCTGACTTTC
clone size: .; D gene: .; J gene: TRBJ2-3; V gene: TRBV5-1; CDR3 protein: CASSLSSLSTDTQYF; CDR3 DNA: TGCGCCAGCAGCTTGTCGAGCCTGAGCACAGATACGCAGTATTTT
clone size: few; D gene: .; J gene: TRBJ2-5; V gene: TRBV4-2; CDR3 protein: CASSQVAGTGETQYF; CDR3 DNA: TGTGCCAGCAGCCAAGTAGCAGGGACGGGTGAGACCCAGTACTTC
clone size: many; D gene: .; J gene: TRBJ1-3; V gene: TRBV5-1; CDR3 protein: CASSLTRHRIIFGNTIYF; CDR3 DNA: TGCGCCAGCAGCTTGACCCGACACAGAATAATCTTTGGAAACACCATATATTTT
clone size: few; D gene: TRBD2; J gene: TRBJ2-3; V gene: TRBV5-6; CDR3 protein: CASSPRRGETTDTQYF; CDR3 DNA: TGTGCCAGCAGTCCCCGGCGGGGGGAGACCACAGATACGCAGTATTTT
clone size: .; D gene: .; J gene: TRBJ1-1; V gene: TRBV28; CDR3 protein: CASSFFTEAFF; CDR3 DNA: TGTGCCAGCAGTTTTTTCACTGAAGCTTTCTTT
clone size: few; D gene: .; J gene: TRBJ1-1; V gene: TRBV5-1; CDR3 protein: CASSLDGGHTEAFF; CDR3 DNA: TGCGCCAGCAGCTTGGATGGAGGGCACACTGAAGCTTTCTTT
clone size: .; D gene: .; J gene: TRBJ1-5; V gene: TRBV7-2; CDR3 protein: CASSLDRPRSNQPQHF; CDR3 DNA: TGTGCCAGCAGCTTGGACCGACCCCGTAGCAATCAGCCCCAGCATTTT
clone size: few; D gene: .; J gene: TRBJ2-3; V gene: TRBV28; CDR3 protein: CASSLIDESVPQYF; CDR3 DNA: TGTGCCAGCAGTTTAATAGACGAGTCCGTCCCGCAGTATTTT
clone size: .; D gene: TRBD1; J gene: TRBJ1-5; V gene: TRBV12-3/TRBV12-4; CDR3 protein: CASRKGADNQPQHF; CDR3 DNA: TGTGCCAGCAGGAAGGGGGCAGACAATCAGCCCCAGCATTTT
clone size: .; D gene: .; J gene: TRBJ1-4; V gene: TRBV5-4; CDR3 protein: CASSLGPADNEKLFF; CDR3 DNA: TGTGCCAGCAGCCTGGGACCCGCGGATAATGAAAAACTGTTTTTT
clone size: few; D gene: .; J gene: TRBJ2-7; V gene: TRBV7-9; CDR3 protein: CASSFPADEQYF; CDR3 DNA: TGTGCCAGCAGCTTTCCTGCGGACGAGCAGTACTTC
clone size: .; D gene: .; J gene: TRBJ1-2; V gene: TRBV7-8; CDR3 protein: CASSLALILGPQDYGYTF; CDR3 DNA: TGTGCCAGCAGCTTAGCGCTTATCCTCGGACCTCAGGACTATGGCTACACCTTC
clone size: many; D gene: .; J gene: TRBJ1-1; V gene: TRBV4-3; CDR3 protein: CASSQGGQAGTEAFF; CDR3 DNA: TGCGCCAGCAGCCAAGGGGGGCAGGCAGGCACTGAAGCTTTCTTT
clone size: many; D gene: .; J gene: TRBJ2-7; V gene: TRBV10-1; CDR3 protein: CASSEEGGGRSPEQYF; CDR3 DNA: TGCGCCAGCAGTGAGGAAGGGGGGGGGCGTTCCCCCGAGCAGTACTTC
clone size: .; D gene: .; J gene: TRBJ1-6; V gene: TRBV20-1; CDR3 protein: CSAGTPVGNSPLHF; CDR3 DNA: TGCAGTGCCGGGACGCCTGTGGGTAATTCACCCCTCCACTTT
clone size: many; D gene: .; J gene: TRBJ1-2; V gene: TRBV5-1; CDR3 protein: CASSVRGQGRPSNYGYTF; CDR3 DNA: TGCGCCAGCAGCGTAAGGGGACAAGGACGGCCCTCTAACTATGGCTACACCTTC
clone size: many; D gene: .; J gene: TRBJ1-4; V gene: TRBV7-3; CDR3 protein: CASSLLGGQGEKLFF; CDR3 DNA: TGTGCCAGCAGCTTACTCGGGGGCCAGGGGGAAAAACTGTTTTTT
clone size: few; D gene: .; J gene: TRBJ1-5; V gene: TRBV2; CDR3 protein: CASTTLGLGNQPQHF; CDR3 DNA: TGTGCCAGCACCACTTTGGGATTGGGCAATCAGCCCCAGCATTTT
clone size: .; D gene: TRBD1; J gene: TRBJ2-7; V gene: TRBV14; CDR3 protein: CASSPLYLDRASYEQYF; CDR3 DNA: TGTGCCAGCAGCCCGCTCTACCTAGACAGGGCCTCCTACGAGCAGTACTTC
clone size: .; D gene: .; J gene: TRBJ1-5; V gene: TRBV20-1; CDR3 protein: CSAIGSGWDQPQHF; CDR3 DNA: TGCAGTGCTATAGGGTCCGGCTGGGATCAGCCCCAGCATTTT
clone size: .; D gene: .; J gene: TRBJ1-2; V gene: TRBV28; CDR3 protein: CASSTEGGWGYGYTF; CDR3 DNA: TGTGCCAGCAGTACAGAGGGGGGCTGGGGCTATGGCTACACCTTC
clone size: many; D gene: .; J gene: TRBJ1-3; V gene: TRBV10-3; CDR3 protein: CAISTGDSGNTIYF; CDR3 DNA: TGTGCCATCAGCACGGGGGACTCTGGAAACACCATATATTTT
clone size: .; D gene: .; J gene: TRBJ2-7; V gene: TRBV15; CDR3 protein: CATSPEPSLEYEQYF; CDR3 DNA: TGTGCCACCAGCCCAGAACCCAGTCTGGAGTACGAGCAGTACTTC
clone size: many; D gene: TRBD1; J gene: TRBJ1-4; V gene: TRBV6-5; CDR3 protein: CASSSDRGKKLFF; CDR3 DNA: TGTGCCAGCAGTTCGGACAGGGGTAAAAAACTGTTTTTT
clone size: many; D gene: .; J gene: TRBJ1-1; V gene: TRBV12-3/TRBV12-4; CDR3 protein: CASSTATGIESEAFF; CDR3 DNA: TGTGCCAGCAGTACCGCCACAGGGATCGAGTCTGAAGCTTTCTTT
clone size: many; D gene: .; J gene: TRBJ2-7; V gene: TRBV2; CDR3 protein: CASSEFTSYEQYF; CDR3 DNA: TGTGCCAGCAGTGAGTTTACCTCCTACGAGCAGTACTTC
clone size: few; D gene: TRBD1; J gene: TRBJ2-7; V gene: TRBV5-1; CDR3 protein: CASSRDRGDEQYF; CDR3 DNA: TGCGCCAGCAGTCGGGACAGGGGAGACGAGCAGTACTTC
clone size: .; D gene: .; J gene: TRBJ2-3; V gene: TRBV7-2; CDR3 protein: CGSSRGTPMSSTDTQYF; CDR3 DNA: TGTGGCAGCAGCAGGGGGACTCCCATGTCTAGCACAGATACGCAGTATTTT
clone size: many; D gene: .; J gene: TRBJ1-2; V gene: TRBV28; CDR3 protein: CASSLRVRQPPGSYTF; CDR3 DNA: TGTGCCAGCAGCCTCCGCGTCCGCCAGCCCCCGGGCAGCTACACCTTC